This T cell receptor beta chain was obtained from a study of blood T cell repertoires in COVID-19. Across the whole study: Acute-phase and convalescent COVID-19 samples originated in the United States, Italy and Spain.

Original data processing: Quantification of nucleated cells was approximated via reference gene primer amplification. Method: immunoSEQ multiplex PCR; TCRdb's copy keeps in-frame clones and lacks some. D and trimming were read from the DNA, whereas the V and J calls and clone size are those reported in that table. This sample has approximately 130,000 clones, with around 82% found just once. The V and J ends lost 6 bases and 7 bases respectively, with 18 bases between them. Germline V gene lookup returns CDR1 SGHTA and CDR2 FQGTGA. The CDR3 extends over 14 amino acids. The source is an elderly man with active or convalescent COVID-19. The chain links TRBV7-3 to TRBJ1-2, with D tentatively TRBD1 (6 bases). Sequenced input: peripheral blood. CDR3 residues: CASSSTGRGSGYTF. CDR3 nucleotides: TGTGCCAGCAGTTCCACAGGGAGGGGATCTGGCTACACCTTC.